This T cell receptor (beta chain) was sequenced in a study of T cell responses to AZD1222 COVID-19 vaccine. Findings and limits, study-wide: After the peak T cell response, and only then, were repertoires sampled. Spike-specific TCR breadth and depth grew following two AZD1222 doses. Mostly white British, mostly female donors; authors suggested clonal diversity may be underestimated. Spike-wide vaccine-associated CD4 TCRs dominated at 160-218 and 743-854.

Generated by immunoSEQ multiplex PCR, the TCRdb table keeps only in-frame clones and is missing some. The table shows 80,000 to 95,000 clones, with around four fifths occurring only once. Remarks on this clone: The antigen is not known.

This specimen consisted of peripheral blood, obtained on day 0 of AZD1222 vaccination. This clonotype was obtained from an adult in good health.

DNA for the CDR3: TGTGCCAGCAGCAAAGTGGGGGACAGGGGGCCTCGCGAGCAGTACTTC. Translated, it gives CASSKVGDRGPREQYF. This chain joins TRBV21-1 and TRBJ2-7; the table calls TRBD1, which could not be checked here. TRBV21-1 is described as a pseudogene. CDR3 length: 16 residues.